The 8 T cell receptor beta chains below all came from one sample that was sequenced in a study of blood T cell repertoires in COVID-19. The repertoire was sequenced with immunoSEQ multiplex PCR; TCRdb's copy has only in-frame clones and lacks some. The sample records more than 400,000 clones, approximately 86% being singletons. The sample was PBMCs or T cells enriched from blood (not recorded which). The receptors derive from a woman younger than 35 who had recovered from COVID-19.

The gene calls are TRBV19 and TRBJ2-3; 9 bases are shared with TRBD1. Looked up from germline, CDR1 is LNHDA and CDR2 is SQIVND (reference sequence). The CDR3 is made up of 16 amino acids. Unmatched junction bases numbered 11, after V lost 4 bases and J lost 6 bases. The CDR3 region is CASSRGQGKAGDTQYF. The CDR3 bases are TGTGCCAGTAGTAGGGGACAGGGTAAGGCGGGGGATACGCAGTATTTT. The whole variable domain, remainder taken from reference TRBV19 and TRBJ2-3, is DGGITQSPKYLFRKEGQNVTLSCEQNLNHDAMYWYRQDPGQGLRLIYYSQIVNDFQKGDIAEGYSVSREKKESFPLTVTSAQKNPTAFYLCASSRGQGKAGDTQYFGPGTRLTVL.

The chain uses TRBV5-4 and TRBJ1-5, with a weak D call TRBD1 (5 bases). Trimming stripped 4 bases from V and 7 bases from J, with 18 bases between. Per the germline V gene, CDR1 is SGHNT and CDR2 is YYREEE (reference sequence). The CDR3 length is 15 residues. CDR3 sequence reads: CASSQTPGQGQPQHF. CDR3 DNA sequence: TGTGCCAGCAGCCAGACCCCCGGCCAGGGCCAGCCCCAGCATTTT.

V gene TRBV27 combines with J gene TRBJ2-1; tentative D call: TRBD1 (6 bases). The CDR3 has 17 amino acids. Germline V gene sequence: CDR1 MNHEY, CDR2 SMNVEV (reference sequence). Trimming pared 2 bases from V and 4 bases from J, leaving 18 bases between. The CDR3 DNA follows: TGTGCCAGCAGTTTACGCACCTTGGGGCAGGGGTACAATGAGCAGTTCTTC. Its protein product is CASSLRTLGQGYNEQFF.

This clone showed up just a few times. This rearrangement joins TRBV7-2 to TRBJ2-1; no clear D. This CDR3 spans 14 amino acids. In germline, CDR1 is SGHTA, CDR2 FQGNSA. The V end was cut by 4 bases, the J end by 9 bases, with 16 bases between. The CDR3 loop is CASSYTHQSLEQFF. CDR3 bases: TGTGCCAGCAGCTACACCCACCAAAGTCTTGAGCAGTTCTTC.

The chain is built from TRBV28 and TRBJ2-7, with TRBD1 identical over 7 bases. Germline CDR1 and CDR2: MDHEN and SYDVKM. V gave up 2 bases and J gave up 2 bases; unmatched junction bases: 9. The CDR3 is made up of 16 amino acids. The CDR3: CASSLRGGRAPYEQYF. CDR3 nucleotides: TGTGCCAGCAGTTTAAGAGGGGGCAGGGCTCCCTACGAGCAGTACTTC.

This sequence joins TRBV29-1 and TRBJ1-2; D is unclear. Between the trimmed V and J ends, which lost 6 bases and 6 bases, there was a span of 11 bases. CDR3 length: 11 residues. The germline CDR1 and CDR2 sequences are SQVTM and ANQGSEA. The DNA of the CDR3 is TGCAGCGTCCTTAATCTTGATGGCTACACCTTC. This translates into CSVLNLDGYTF.

V is TRBV19 and J is TRBJ1-2; TRBD1 aligns across 8 bases. Germline assignment: CDR1 LNHDA and CDR2 SQIVND (reference sequence). The CDR3 totals 15 residues. The V segment lost 6 bases and the J segment 0 bases; nucleotides outside the gene matches: 6. This CDR3 is CASSLGTGSNYGYTF. The CDR3 region has the DNA TGTGCCAGTAGCCTCGGGACAGGTTCTAACTATGGCTACACCTTC.

V gene TRBV5-1 combines with J gene TRBJ2-2; 7 bases match TRBD1. CDR3 length: 15 amino acids. The V segment lost 4 bases and the J segment 5 bases; nucleotides outside the gene matches: 8. Germline lookup yields CDR1 SGHRS and CDR2 YFSETQ. The CDR3 DNA follows: TGCGCCAGCAGCCCGGGACAGAGATCGACCGGGGAGCTGTTTTTT. Translation gives CASSPGQRSTGELFF.